The entry below gives a single T cell receptor (beta chain) sequence along with its context. Original handling: Amplification with reference gene primers provided the estimates of nucleated cell counts. Measured with immunoSEQ multiplex PCR; TCRdb has only the in-frame clones, and not every one. V and J calls and clone size come straight from that table; D and trimming were deduced from the DNA. The sample consists of 300,000 or so clones, around 86% of them appearing once. The germline V gene encodes CDR1 SGHDN and CDR2 FVKESK. This CDR3 spans 13 amino acids. J gave up 9 bases and V 4 bases, and 5 bases lay outside the gene matches. The data are from a study of blood T cell repertoires in COVID-19. Study at large: Acute-phase and convalescent COVID-19 samples originated in the United States, Italy and Spain.

The rearrangement uses TRBV14 and TRBJ2-1; 8 bases fit TRBD2. The origin of this receptor is a woman aged 45-60 years with acute or convalescent COVID-19. The sample consisted of peripheral blood. The CDR3 loop is CASSRTTSAEQFF. CDR3 coding DNA: TGTGCCAGCAGCCGTACGACTAGCGCTGAGCAGTTCTTC.